This T cell receptor beta chain was sequenced for a study of breast tumors, draining lymph nodes, adjacent tissues. Findings of the study overall: Tumor and nontumor repertoires were significantly more similar in luminal-like than in basal-like breast cancer.

The germline CDR1 and CDR2 sequences are SGHTA and FQGTGA. The CDR3 has 14 residues. V lost 3 bases to trimming and J lost 1 base, with 10 bases between them. With respect to this clonotype: The antigen remains undetermined.

TCRdb re-derived calls from the multiplex PCR reads in MiXCR, one entry per CDR3 protein. The data contain approximately 63,000 distinct CDR3 sequences, around three fifths of them singletons. Sequences were obtained from breast tumor tissue. The V gene is TRBV7-3, the J gene TRBJ2-7; D could derive from TRBD1 or TRBD2 (5 bases each). This TCR derives from a female donor with breast cancer. Some clones in this sample may be carry-over from other donors' samples. The DNA for the CDR3 is TGTGCCAGCAGCTTGCAGGGAGCGTCCTACGAGCAGTACTTC. It encodes CASSLQGASYEQYF.